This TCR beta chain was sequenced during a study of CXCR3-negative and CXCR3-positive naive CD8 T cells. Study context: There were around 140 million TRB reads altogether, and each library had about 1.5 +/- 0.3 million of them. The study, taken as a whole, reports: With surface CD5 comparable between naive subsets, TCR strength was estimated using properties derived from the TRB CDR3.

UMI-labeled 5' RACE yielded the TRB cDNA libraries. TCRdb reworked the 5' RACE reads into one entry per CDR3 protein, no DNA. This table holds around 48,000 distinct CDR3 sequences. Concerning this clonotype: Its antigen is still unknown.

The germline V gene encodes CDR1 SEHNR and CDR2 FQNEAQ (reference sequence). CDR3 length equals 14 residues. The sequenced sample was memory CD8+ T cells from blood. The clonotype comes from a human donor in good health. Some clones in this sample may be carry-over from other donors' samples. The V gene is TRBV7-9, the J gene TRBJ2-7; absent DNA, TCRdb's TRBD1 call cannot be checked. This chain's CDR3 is CASSYPGIGYEQYF.